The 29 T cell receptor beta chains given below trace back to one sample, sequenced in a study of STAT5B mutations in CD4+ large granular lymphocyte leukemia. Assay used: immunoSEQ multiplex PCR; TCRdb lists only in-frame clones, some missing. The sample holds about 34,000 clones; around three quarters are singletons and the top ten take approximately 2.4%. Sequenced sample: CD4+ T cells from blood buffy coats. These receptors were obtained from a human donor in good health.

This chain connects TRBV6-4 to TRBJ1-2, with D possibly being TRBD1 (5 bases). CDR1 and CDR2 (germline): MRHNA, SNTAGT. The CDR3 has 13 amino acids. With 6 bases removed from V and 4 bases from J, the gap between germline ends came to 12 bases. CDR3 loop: CASRSSGTYGYTF. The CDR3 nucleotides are TGTGCCAGCAGGTCCTCGGGGACCTATGGCTACACCTTC.

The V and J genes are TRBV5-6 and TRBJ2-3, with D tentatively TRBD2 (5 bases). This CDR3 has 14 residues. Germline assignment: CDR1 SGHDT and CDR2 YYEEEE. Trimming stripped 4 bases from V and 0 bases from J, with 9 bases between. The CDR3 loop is CASSPDLSTDTQYF. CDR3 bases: TGTGCCAGCAGCCCGGACTTAAGCACAGATACGCAGTATTTT.

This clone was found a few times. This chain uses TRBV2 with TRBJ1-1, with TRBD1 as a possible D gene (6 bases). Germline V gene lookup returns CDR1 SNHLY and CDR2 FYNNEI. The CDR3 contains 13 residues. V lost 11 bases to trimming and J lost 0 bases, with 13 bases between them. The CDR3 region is CAGGAGLNTEAFF. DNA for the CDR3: TGTGCCGGGGGGGCAGGATTGAACACTGAAGCTTTCTTT.

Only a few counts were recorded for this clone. This CDR3 is CASSPFMNTEAFF. CDR3 nucleotide sequence: TGTGCCAGCAGCCCATTCATGAACACTGAAGCTTTCTTT. The V gene is TRBV14, the J gene TRBJ1-1; D ambiguous. Trimming pared 4 bases from V and 0 bases from J, leaving 6 bases between. This CDR3 contains 13 residues. Germline assignment: CDR1 SGHDN and CDR2 FVKESK. Full variable domain (remainder filled in from reference TRBV14 and TRBJ1-1): EAGVTQFPSHSVIEKGQTVTLRCDPISGHDNLYWYRRVMGKEIKFLLHFVKESKQDESGMPNNRFLAERTGGTYSTLKVQPAELEDSGVYFCASSPFMNTEAFFGQGTRLTVV.

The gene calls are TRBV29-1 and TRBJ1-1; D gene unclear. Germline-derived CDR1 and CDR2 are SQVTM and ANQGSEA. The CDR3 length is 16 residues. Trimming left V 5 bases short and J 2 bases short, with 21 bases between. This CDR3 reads CSVFPQSSGFNTEAFF. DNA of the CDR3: TGCAGCGTTTTCCCGCAGAGTTCGGGGTTTAACACTGAAGCTTTCTTT.

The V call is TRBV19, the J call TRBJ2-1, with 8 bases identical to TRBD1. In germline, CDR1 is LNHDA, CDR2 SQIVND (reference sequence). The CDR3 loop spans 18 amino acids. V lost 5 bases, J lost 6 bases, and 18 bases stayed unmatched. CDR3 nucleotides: TGTGCCAGTAGTCCTCTCCCCCCACGACAGGGGAGCCTCAATGAGCAGTTCTTC. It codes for CASSPLPPRQGSLNEQFF.

This CDR3 is CASSEKGARGTEAFF. The CDR3 DNA follows: TGTGCCAGCAGTGAAAAGGGGGCGCGGGGCACTGAAGCTTTCTTT. V is TRBV2 and J is TRBJ1-1; 7 nucleotides match TRBD1. The CDR3 runs to 15 residues. Germline V gives CDR1 SNHLY, CDR2 FYNNEI. Trimming cost V 2 bases and J 4 bases; bases outside gene matches: 7.

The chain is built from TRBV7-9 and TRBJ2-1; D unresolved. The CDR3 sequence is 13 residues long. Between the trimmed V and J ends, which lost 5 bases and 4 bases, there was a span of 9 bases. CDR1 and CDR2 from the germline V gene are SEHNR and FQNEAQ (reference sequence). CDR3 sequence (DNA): TGTGCCAGCAGCCTAGGAGAATACAATGAGCAGTTCTTC. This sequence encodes CASSLGEYNEQFF. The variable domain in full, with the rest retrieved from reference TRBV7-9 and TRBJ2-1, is DTGVSQNPRHKITKRGQNVTFRCDPISEHNRLYWYRQTLGQGPEFLTYFQNEAQLEKSRLLSDRFSAERPKGSFSTLEIQRTEQGDSAMYLCASSLGEYNEQFFGPGTRLTVL.

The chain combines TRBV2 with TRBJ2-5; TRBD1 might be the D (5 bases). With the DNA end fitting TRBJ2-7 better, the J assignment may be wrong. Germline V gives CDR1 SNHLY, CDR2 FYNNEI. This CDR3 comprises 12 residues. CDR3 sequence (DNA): TGTGCCAGCAGCGCAGGGTCCTACGAGCAGTACTTC. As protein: CASSAGSYEQYF.

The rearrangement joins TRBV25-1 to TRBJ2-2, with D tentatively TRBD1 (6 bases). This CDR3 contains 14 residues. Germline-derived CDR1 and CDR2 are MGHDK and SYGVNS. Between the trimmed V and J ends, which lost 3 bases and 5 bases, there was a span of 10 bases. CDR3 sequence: CASSDWGQTGELFF. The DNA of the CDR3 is TGTGCCAGCAGTGATTGGGGGCAGACCGGGGAGCTGTTTTTT.

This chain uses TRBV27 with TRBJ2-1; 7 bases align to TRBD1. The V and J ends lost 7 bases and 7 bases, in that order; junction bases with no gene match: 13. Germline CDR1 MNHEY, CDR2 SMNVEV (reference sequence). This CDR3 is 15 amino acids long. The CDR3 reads CASTSSGRGKNEQFF. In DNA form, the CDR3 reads TGTGCCAGCACCTCCTCTGGCAGGGGGAAAAATGAGCAGTTCTTC.

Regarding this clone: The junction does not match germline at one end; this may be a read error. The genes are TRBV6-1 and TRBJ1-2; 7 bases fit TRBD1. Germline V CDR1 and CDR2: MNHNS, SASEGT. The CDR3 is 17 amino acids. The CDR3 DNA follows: TGTGCCAGCAGTAAAGCCGGGACAGCTATCTCTAACTATGGCTACACCTTC. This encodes CASSKAGTAISNYGYTF.

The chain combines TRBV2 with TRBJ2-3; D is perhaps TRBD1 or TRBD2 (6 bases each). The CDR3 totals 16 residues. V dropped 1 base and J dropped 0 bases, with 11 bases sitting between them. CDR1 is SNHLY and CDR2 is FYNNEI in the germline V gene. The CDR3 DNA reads TGTGCCAGCAGTGAAGGAAGGGGGGCAAGCACAGATACGCAGTATTTT. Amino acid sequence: CASSEGRGASTDTQYF.

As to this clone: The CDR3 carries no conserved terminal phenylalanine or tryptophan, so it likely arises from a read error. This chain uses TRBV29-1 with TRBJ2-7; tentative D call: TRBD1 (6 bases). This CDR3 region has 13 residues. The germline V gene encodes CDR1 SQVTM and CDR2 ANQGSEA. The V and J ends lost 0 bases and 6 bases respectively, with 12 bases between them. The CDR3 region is CSVEDQTGREQYL. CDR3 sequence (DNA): TGCAGCGTTGAAGATCAGACAGGTCGCGAGCAGTACCTC.

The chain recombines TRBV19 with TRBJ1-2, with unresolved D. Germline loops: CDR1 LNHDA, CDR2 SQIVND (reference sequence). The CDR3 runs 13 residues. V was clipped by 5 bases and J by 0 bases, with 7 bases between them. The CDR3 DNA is TGTGCCAGTAGTTTGGAAGCTAACTATGGCTACACCTTC. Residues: CASSLEANYGYTF.

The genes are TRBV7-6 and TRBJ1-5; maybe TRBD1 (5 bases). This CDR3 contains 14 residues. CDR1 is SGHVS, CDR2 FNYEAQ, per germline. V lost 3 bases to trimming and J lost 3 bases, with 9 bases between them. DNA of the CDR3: TGTGCCAGCAGCTTTCAGGGTACCAATCAGCCCCAGCATTTT. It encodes CASSFQGTNQPQHF.

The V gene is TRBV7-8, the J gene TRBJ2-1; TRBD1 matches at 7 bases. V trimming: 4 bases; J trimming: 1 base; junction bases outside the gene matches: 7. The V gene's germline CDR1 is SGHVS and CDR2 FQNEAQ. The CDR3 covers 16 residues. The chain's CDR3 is CASSSAGTASYNEQFF. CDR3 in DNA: TGTGCCAGCAGCTCAGCCGGGACAGCGTCCTACAATGAGCAGTTCTTC.

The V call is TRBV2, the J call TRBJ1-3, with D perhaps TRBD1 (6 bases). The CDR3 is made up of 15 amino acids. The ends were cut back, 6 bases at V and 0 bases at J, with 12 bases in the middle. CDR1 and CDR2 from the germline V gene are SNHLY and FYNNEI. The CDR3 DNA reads TGTGCCAGCAGGGCCACAGGGAGCTCTGGAAACACCATATATTTT. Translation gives CASRATGSSGNTIYF.

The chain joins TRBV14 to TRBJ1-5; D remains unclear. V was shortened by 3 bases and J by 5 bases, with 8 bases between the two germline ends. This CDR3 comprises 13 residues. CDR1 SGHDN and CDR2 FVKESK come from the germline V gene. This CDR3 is CASSQDGHQPQHF. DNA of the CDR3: TGTGCCAGCAGCCAGGACGGACATCAGCCCCAGCATTTT.

CDR3 loop: CASSMRGAGGYNEQFF. The CDR3 DNA reads as TGTGCCAGTAGTATGAGAGGAGCGGGGGGGTACAATGAGCAGTTCTTC. The V and J genes are TRBV19 and TRBJ2-1; 10 nucleotides align to TRBD2. The CDR3 runs 16 residues. After removal of 3 bases from V and 4 bases from J, the junction contained 6 bases not matched to a gene. The germline V gene encodes CDR1 LNHDA and CDR2 SQIVND (reference sequence).

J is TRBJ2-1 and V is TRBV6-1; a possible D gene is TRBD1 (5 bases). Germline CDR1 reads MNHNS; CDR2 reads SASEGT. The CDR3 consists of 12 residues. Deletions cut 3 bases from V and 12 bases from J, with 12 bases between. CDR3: CASSETPGPQFF. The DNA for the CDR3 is TGTGCCAGCAGTGAGACCCCAGGGCCGCAGTTCTTC.

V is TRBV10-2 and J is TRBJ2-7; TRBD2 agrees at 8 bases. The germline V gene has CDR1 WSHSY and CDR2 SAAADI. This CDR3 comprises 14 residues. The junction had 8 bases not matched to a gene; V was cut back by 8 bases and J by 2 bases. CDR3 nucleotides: TGCGCCAGCGGCACTAGCGGTCGGACCTACGAGCAGTACTTC. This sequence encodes CASGTSGRTYEQYF.

CDR3 nucleotide sequence: TGTGCCTGGAGTGTGGGACTAGCGGGAGGAAGTGAGCAGTTCTTC. Residues: CAWSVGLAGGSEQFF. The rearrangement uses TRBV30 and TRBJ2-1; TRBD2 matches 15 bases. This CDR3 contains 15 residues. J gave up 9 bases and V 0 bases, and 3 bases lay outside the gene matches. Germline CDR1 and CDR2: GTSNPN and SVGIG (reference sequence).

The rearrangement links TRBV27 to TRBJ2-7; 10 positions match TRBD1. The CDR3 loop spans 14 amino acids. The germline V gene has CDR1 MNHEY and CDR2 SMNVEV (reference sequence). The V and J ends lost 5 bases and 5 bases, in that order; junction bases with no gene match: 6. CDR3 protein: CASSPRQGAHEQYF. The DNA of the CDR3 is TGTGCCAGCAGTCCCAGACAGGGGGCCCACGAGCAGTACTTC.

CDR3 DNA: TGTGCCAGCAGTTCCAGGGGGCGCGGGACTGAAGCTTTCTTT. It yields the protein CASSSRGRGTEAFF. The rearrangement links TRBV2 to TRBJ1-1; 8 bases are a match to TRBD1. Germline lookup yields CDR1 SNHLY and CDR2 FYNNEI. The V gene end was trimmed by 5 bases and the J gene end by 5 bases; junction bases not matched to a gene: 7. The CDR3 spans 14 residues.

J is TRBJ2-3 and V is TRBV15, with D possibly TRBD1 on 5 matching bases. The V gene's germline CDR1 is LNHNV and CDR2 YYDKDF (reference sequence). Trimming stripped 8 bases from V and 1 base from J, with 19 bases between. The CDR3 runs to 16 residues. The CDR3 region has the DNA TGTGCCACCCAGCTCGACAGAGTCCCTCGCACAGATACGCAGTATTTT. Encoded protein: CATQLDRVPRTDTQYF. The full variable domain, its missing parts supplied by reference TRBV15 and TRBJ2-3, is DAMVIQNPRYQVTQFGKPVTLSCSQTLNHNVMYWYQQKSSQAPKLLFHYYDKDFNNEADTPDNFQSRRPNTSFCFLDIRSPGLGDTAMYLCATQLDRVPRTDTQYFGPGTRLTVL.

The CDR3 is CASSEEGTGNQPQHF. For the CDR3, the DNA is TGTGCCAGCAGTGAAGAAGGGACAGGCAATCAGCCCCAGCATTTT. V gene TRBV2 combines with J gene TRBJ1-5; TRBD1 matches 7 bases. The CDR3 contains 15 residues. The ends lost 1 base at V and 2 bases at J; junction bases unmatched: 2. In germline, CDR1 is SNHLY, CDR2 FYNNEI.

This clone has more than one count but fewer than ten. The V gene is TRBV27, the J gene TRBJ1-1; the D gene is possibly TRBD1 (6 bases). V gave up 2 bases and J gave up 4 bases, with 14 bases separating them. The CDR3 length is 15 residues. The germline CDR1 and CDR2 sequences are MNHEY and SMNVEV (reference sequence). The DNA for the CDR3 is TGTGCCAGCAGTTTACGGGGGGCGCTGGGCACTGAAGCTTTCTTT. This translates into CASSLRGALGTEAFF.

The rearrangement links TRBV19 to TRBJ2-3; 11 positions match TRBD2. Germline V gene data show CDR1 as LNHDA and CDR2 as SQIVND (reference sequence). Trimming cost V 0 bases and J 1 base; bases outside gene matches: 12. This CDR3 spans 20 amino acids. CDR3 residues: CASSIERLAGSRGGTDTQYF. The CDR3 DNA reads TGTGCCAGTAGTATAGAAAGACTAGCGGGATCCCGAGGTGGCACAGATACGCAGTATTTT.